A single sample gave rise to the 15 T cell receptor beta chains below, sequenced in a study of T-cell reconstitution after alpha-beta-depleted transplantation in children. Unique molecular identifiers were incorporated during preparation of the TCRbeta library. MiXCR was run by TCRdb on the PCR reads, yielding one entry per CDR3 protein. The repertoire includes approximately 300,000 distinct CDR3 sequences, 6.5% to 9% of them detected once, and approximately 9.6% sits in the top ten. Study-level results: T-cell numbers and diversity one year post-transplant derived largely from freshly generated T cells.

No antigen has been identified for these receptors. The input for sequencing was peripheral blood, taken 360 days after TCRalphabeta/CD19-depleted stem cell transplant. The receptors shown here come from a female patient aged 2 to 10 who had a stem cell transplant for Fanconi anemia, so the T cells may come from the graft donor.

V gene TRBV6-5 combines with J gene TRBJ1-6, with D unresolved. CDR1 is MNHEY and CDR2 is SVGAGI in the germline V gene. This CDR3 region has 14 residues. The V and J ends lost 3 bases and 8 bases respectively, with 11 bases between them. CDR3: CASSYENSYSPLHF. CDR3 in DNA: TGTGCCAGCAGTTATGAGAACTCGTATTCACCCCTCCACTTT.

This clonotype was picked up a small number of times. V usage is TRBV27 and J usage is TRBJ2-2; D possibly corresponds to TRBD2 (6 bases). CDR3 length: 13 amino acids. Trimming shortened V by 5 bases and J by 6 bases, and 10 bases separated the two germline ends. CDR1 MNHEY and CDR2 SMNVEV come from the germline V gene (reference sequence). CDR3: CASSPWGAGELFF. The DNA of the CDR3 is TGTGCCAGCAGTCCATGGGGGGCCGGGGAGCTGTTTTTT.

The V gene is TRBV20-1, the J gene TRBJ1-2; possibly TRBD1 for D (5 bases). V lost 6 bases to trimming and J lost 3 bases, with 17 bases between them. CDR1 is DFQATT and CDR2 is SNEGSKA in the germline V gene (reference sequence). This CDR3 comprises 14 residues. The CDR3 sequence: CSASHRTSDYGYTF. CDR3 bases: TGCAGTGCAAGCCATCGGACAAGTGACTATGGCTACACCTTC.

This clonotype occurred many times. The CDR3 spells CASSLSGRKNEQFF. CDR3 sequence (DNA): TGTGCCAGCAGTCTTAGCGGGAGAAAGAATGAGCAGTTCTTC. The chain carries TRBV12-3 or TRBV12-4 and TRBJ2-1, with 9 bases identical to TRBD2. The CDR3 runs to 14 residues. V shed 5 bases, J shed 7 bases, and the junction held 6 bases outside the gene matches.

This clonotype has more than one count but fewer than ten. V is TRBV7-3 and J is TRBJ2-3, with TRBD2 identical over 14 bases. Germline lookup yields CDR1 SGHTA and CDR2 FQGTGA. V lost 1 base, J lost 6 bases, and 3 bases stayed unmatched. The CDR3 sequence is 16 residues long. The CDR3 DNA is TGTGCCAGCAGCTTAAGACTAGCGGGGGGGTCTGATACGCAGTATTTT. Its translation is CASSLRLAGGSDTQYF.

This clonotype showed up many times. This chain links TRBV5-1 with TRBJ1-2, with TRBD1 identical over 7 bases. Trimming removed 3 bases from V and 5 bases from J; junction bases left unmatched: 13. This CDR3 has 16 residues. Germline values: CDR1 SGHRS, CDR2 YFSETQ. The CDR3 spells CASSSQVQGGSYGYTF. The CDR3 DNA sequence: TGCGCCAGCAGCTCACAAGTTCAGGGGGGATCTTATGGCTACACCTTC.

The CDR3 is CSARLAGGYGNYGYTF. The CDR3 region has the DNA TGCAGTGCTAGGCTGGCAGGGGGCTACGGGAACTATGGCTACACCTTC. This chain links TRBV20-1 with TRBJ1-2; 8 bases align to TRBD1. The CDR3 is made up of 16 amino acids. V lost 3 bases to trimming and J lost 2 bases; unmatched junction nucleotides: 11. Germline V gives CDR1 DFQATT, CDR2 SNEGSKA (reference sequence).

The table lists this clonotype with many counts. The chain recombines TRBV27 with TRBJ2-3; D might be TRBD1 (7 bases). V lost 6 bases, J lost 4 bases, and 14 bases lay in between. The CDR3 has 14 residues. Germline CDR1 and CDR2: MNHEY and SMNVEV (reference sequence). CDR3 sequence: CASRTGDFPDTQYF. CDR3 coding DNA: TGTGCCAGCAGAACAGGGGACTTCCCAGATACGCAGTATTTT.

V gene TRBV7-8 combines with J gene TRBJ2-1, with D possibly TRBD2 on 6 matching bases. CDR3 length equals 15 residues. Germline V gene lookup returns CDR1 SGHVS and CDR2 FQNEAQ. Trimming removed 2 bases at V and 2 bases at J, with 10 bases between. DNA of the CDR3: TGTGCCAGCAGCTTACGGCTAGCGACCTACAATGAGCAGTTCTTC. As protein: CASSLRLATYNEQFF.

This clonotype was observed at least ten times. This sequence joins TRBV28 and TRBJ2-7; 11 positions match TRBD2. V shed 6 bases, J shed 3 bases, and the junction held 7 bases outside the gene matches. Germline CDR1 reads MDHEN; CDR2 reads SYDVKM. The CDR3 spans 15 residues. The CDR3 sequence: CASRTFLAGGYEQYF. The CDR3 DNA follows: TGTGCCAGCAGGACTTTTCTAGCGGGAGGCTACGAGCAGTACTTC. Full variable domain (remainder filled in from reference TRBV28 and TRBJ2-7): DVKVTQSSRYLVKRTGEKVFLECVQDMDHENMFWYRQDPGLGLRLIYFSYDVKMKEKGDIPEGYSVSREKKERFSLILESASTNQTSMYLCASRTFLAGGYEQYFGPGTRLTVT.

This clonotype was recorded at least ten times. The gene calls are TRBV9 and TRBJ1-1, with no clear D. V was clipped by 8 bases and J by 1 base, with 12 bases between them. Germline V gene lookup returns CDR1 SGDLS and CDR2 YYNGEE. The length of the CDR3 is 13 residues. The DNA of the CDR3 is TGTGCCAGTAGCCGGGTCGAGAACACTGAAGCTTTCTTT. As protein: CASSRVENTEAFF.

The table lists this clonotype with a few counts. The genes are TRBV4-2 and TRBJ2-1, with 8 bases identical to TRBD1. The CDR3 consists of 16 residues. J gave up 2 bases and V 3 bases, and 6 bases lay outside the gene matches. Germline loops: CDR1 LGHNA, CDR2 YNFKEQ. The CDR3 DNA follows: TGTGCCAGCAGCCATGTGGACAGGGATACCTACAATGAGCAGTTCTTC. Amino acid sequence: CASSHVDRDTYNEQFF.

This clonotype was seen a few times. The J gene is TRBJ2-7, the V gene TRBV20-1; maybe TRBD2 (6 bases). With 8 bases removed from V and 1 base from J, the gap between germline ends came to 15 bases. This CDR3 comprises 13 residues. CDR1 is DFQATT, CDR2 SNEGSKA, per germline (reference sequence). CDR3: CSSISGVSYEQYF. Written as DNA, the CDR3 is TGCAGTAGTATTTCGGGGGTTTCCTACGAGCAGTACTTC.

This clonotype has ten or more counts. The chain combines TRBV28 with TRBJ2-5; 9 nucleotides line up with TRBD1. This CDR3 region has 15 residues. Looked up from germline, CDR1 is MDHEN and CDR2 is SYDVKM. J was trimmed by 2 bases and V by 0 bases; bases with no gene match: 1. The CDR3 DNA follows: TGTGCCAGCAGTTTATGGGGACAGGGTCAAGAGACCCAGTACTTC. Amino acids: CASSLWGQGQETQYF.

At least ten counts were recorded for this clonotype. The V call is TRBV28, the J call TRBJ2-5; D not certain. The CDR3 has 14 residues. CDR1 is MDHEN, CDR2 SYDVKM, per germline. With 9 bases removed from V and 0 bases from J, the gap between germline ends came to 14 bases. The CDR3 coding sequence is TGTGCCAGACCAGAGCACCGGTACCAAGAGACCCAGTACTTC. Protein: CARPEHRYQETQYF.